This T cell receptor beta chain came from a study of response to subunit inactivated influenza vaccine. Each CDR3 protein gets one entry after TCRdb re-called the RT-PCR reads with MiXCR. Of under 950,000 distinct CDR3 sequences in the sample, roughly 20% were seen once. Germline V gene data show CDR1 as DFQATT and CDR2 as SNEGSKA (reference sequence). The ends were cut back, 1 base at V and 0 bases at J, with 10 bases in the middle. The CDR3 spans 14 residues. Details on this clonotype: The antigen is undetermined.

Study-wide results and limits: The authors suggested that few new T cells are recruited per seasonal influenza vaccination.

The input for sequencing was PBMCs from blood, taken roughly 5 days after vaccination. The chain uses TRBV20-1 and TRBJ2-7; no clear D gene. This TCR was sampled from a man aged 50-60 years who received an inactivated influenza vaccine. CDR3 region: CSARGVWSSYEQYF. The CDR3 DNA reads TGCAGTGCTAGAGGCGTTTGGAGCTCCTACGAGCAGTACTTC.